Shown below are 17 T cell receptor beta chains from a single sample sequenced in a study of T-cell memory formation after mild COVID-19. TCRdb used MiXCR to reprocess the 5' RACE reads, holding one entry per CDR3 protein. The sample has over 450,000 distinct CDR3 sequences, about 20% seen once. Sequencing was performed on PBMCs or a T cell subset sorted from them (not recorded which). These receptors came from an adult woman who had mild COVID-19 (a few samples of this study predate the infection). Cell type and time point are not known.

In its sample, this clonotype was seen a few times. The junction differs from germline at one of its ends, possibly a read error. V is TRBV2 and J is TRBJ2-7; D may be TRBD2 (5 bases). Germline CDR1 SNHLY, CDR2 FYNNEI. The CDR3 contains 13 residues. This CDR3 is CASGDYLGVGQYF. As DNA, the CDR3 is TGTGCCAGCGGTGACTACCTGGGAGTCGGGCAGTACTTC.

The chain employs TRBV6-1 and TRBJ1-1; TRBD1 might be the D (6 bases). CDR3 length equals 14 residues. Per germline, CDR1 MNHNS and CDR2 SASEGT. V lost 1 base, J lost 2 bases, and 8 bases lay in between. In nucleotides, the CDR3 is TGTGCCAGCAGTGAAGGGACAGCTAACACTGAAGCTTTCTTT. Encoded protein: CASSEGTANTEAFF.

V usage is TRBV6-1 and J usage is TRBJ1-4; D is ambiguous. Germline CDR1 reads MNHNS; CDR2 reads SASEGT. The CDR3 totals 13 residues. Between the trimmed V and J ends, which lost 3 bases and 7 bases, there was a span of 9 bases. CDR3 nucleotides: TGTGCCAGCAGTGATGCAGCAGGTGAAAAACTGTTTTTT. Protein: CASSDAAGEKLFF.

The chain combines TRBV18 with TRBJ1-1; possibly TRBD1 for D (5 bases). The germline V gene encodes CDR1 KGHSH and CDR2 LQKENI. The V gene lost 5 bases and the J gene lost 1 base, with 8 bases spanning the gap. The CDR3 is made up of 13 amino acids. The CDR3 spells CASSLDKNTEAFF. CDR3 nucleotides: TGTGCCAGCTCATTGGACAAGAACACTGAAGCTTTCTTT.

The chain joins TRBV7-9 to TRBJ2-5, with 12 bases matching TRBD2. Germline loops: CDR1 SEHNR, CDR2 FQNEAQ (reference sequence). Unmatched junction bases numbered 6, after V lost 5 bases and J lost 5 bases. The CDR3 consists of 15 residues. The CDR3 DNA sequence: TGTGCCAGCAGCCCTAGCGGGGGGGCACGGGAGACCCAGTACTTC. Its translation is CASSPSGGARETQYF. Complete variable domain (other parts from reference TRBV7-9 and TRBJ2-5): DTGVSQNPRHKITKRGQNVTFRCDPISEHNRLYWYRQTLGQGPEFLTYFQNEAQLEKSRLLSDRFSAERPKGSFSTLEIQRTEQGDSAMYLCASSPSGGARETQYFGPGTRLLVL.

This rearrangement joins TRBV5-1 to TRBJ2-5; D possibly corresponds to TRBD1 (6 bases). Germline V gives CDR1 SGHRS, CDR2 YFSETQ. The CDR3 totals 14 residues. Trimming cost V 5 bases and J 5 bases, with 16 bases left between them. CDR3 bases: TGCGCCAGCAGGGGGGCCGGGGTTACGGAGACCCAGTACTTC. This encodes CASRGAGVTETQYF. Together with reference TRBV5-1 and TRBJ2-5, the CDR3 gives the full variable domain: KAGVTQTPRYLIKTRGQQVTLSCSPISGHRSVSWYQQTPGQGLQFLFEYFSETQRNKGNFPGRFSGRQFSNSRSEMNVSTLELGDSALYLCASRGAGVTETQYFGPGTRLLVL.

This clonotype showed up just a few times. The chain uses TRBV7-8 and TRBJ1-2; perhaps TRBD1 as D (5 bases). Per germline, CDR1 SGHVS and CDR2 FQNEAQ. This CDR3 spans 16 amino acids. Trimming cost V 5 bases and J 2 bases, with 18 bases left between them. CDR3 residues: CASSPFMTVINYGYTF. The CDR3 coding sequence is TGTGCCAGCAGCCCCTTCATGACAGTGATCAACTATGGCTACACCTTC.

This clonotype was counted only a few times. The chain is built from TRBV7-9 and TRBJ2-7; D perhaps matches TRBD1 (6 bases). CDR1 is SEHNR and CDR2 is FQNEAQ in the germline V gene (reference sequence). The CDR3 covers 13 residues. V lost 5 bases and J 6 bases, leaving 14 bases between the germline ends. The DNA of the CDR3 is TGTGCCAGCAGCCCACGACAGGATTCCGAGCAGTACTTC. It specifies CASSPRQDSEQYF. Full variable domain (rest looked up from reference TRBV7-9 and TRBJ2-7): DTGVSQNPRHKITKRGQNVTFRCDPISEHNRLYWYRQTLGQGPEFLTYFQNEAQLEKSRLLSDRFSAERPKGSFSTLEIQRTEQGDSAMYLCASSPRQDSEQYFGPGTRLTVT.

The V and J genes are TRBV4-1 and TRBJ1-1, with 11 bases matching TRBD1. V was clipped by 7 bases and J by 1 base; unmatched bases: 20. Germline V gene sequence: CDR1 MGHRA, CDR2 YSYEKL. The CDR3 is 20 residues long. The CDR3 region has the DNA TGCGCCAGCACCGGGGGGGACAGGGGGTTCTTTGGGAAACAGAACACTGAAGCTTTCTTT. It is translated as CASTGGDRGFFGKQNTEAFF.

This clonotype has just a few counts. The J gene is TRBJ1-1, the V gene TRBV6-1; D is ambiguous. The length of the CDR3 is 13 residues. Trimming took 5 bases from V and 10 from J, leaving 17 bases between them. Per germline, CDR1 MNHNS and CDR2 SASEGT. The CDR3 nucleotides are TGTGCCAGCAGTTACGGGGAGGGTTCGGGAGCTTTCTTT. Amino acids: CASSYGEGSGAFF.

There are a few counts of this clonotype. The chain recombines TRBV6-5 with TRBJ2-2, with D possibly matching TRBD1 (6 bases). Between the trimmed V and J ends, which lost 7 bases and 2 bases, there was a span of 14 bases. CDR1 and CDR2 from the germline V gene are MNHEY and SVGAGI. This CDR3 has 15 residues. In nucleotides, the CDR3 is TGTGCCAGCACCAGAACAGGGCTTAACACCGGGGAGCTGTTTTTT. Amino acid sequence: CASTRTGLNTGELFF.

CDR3 sequence (DNA): TGTGCCAGCAGCGTAAGAGGGAATCTGGGAAACACCATATATTTT. It is translated as CASSVRGNLGNTIYF. This rearrangement joins TRBV9 to TRBJ1-3; no clear D. V gave up 1 base and J gave up 4 bases, with 12 bases separating them. Germline CDR1 and CDR2: SGDLS and YYNGEE. The CDR3 spans 15 residues.

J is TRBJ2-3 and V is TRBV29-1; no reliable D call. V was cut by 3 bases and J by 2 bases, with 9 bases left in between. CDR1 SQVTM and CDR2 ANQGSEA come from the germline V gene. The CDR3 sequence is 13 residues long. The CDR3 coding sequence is TGCAGCGTTGATGGCGAAAACACAGATACGCAGTATTTT. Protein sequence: CSVDGENTDTQYF.

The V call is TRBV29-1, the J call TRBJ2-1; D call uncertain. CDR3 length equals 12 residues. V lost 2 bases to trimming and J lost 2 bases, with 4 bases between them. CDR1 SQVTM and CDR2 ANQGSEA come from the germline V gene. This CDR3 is CSVERAYNEQFF. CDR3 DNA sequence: TGCAGCGTTGAACGGGCCTACAATGAGCAGTTCTTC.

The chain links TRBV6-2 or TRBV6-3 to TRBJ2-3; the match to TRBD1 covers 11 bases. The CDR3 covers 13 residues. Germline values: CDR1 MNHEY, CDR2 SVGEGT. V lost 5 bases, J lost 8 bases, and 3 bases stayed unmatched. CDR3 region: CASSGQGAGTQYF. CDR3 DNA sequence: TGTGCCAGCAGTGGACAGGGGGCGGGTACGCAGTATTTT.

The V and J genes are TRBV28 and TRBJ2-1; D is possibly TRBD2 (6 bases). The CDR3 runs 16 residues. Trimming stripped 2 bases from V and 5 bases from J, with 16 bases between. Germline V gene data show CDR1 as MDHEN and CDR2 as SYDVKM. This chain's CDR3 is CASSLKRLVVHNEQFF. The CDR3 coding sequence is TGTGCCAGCAGTTTAAAGAGACTAGTGGTACACAATGAGCAGTTCTTC.

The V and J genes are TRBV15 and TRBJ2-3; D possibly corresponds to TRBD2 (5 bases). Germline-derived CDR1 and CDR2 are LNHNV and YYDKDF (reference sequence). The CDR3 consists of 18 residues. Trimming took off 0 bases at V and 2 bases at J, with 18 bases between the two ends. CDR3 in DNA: TGTGCCACCAGCAGAGAGGTACAGTCGTGGGAGCTCACAGATACGCAGTATTTT. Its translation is CATSREVQSWELTDTQYF.